The rows below give T cell receptor beta chains drawn from one sample of a study of T-cell memory formation after mild COVID-19. TCRdb re-derived calls from the 5' RACE reads in MiXCR, one entry per CDR3 protein. The sample carries a few hundred thousand distinct CDR3 sequences, 20% to 25% recorded once. The sequenced material came from PBMCs or a T cell subset sorted from them (not recorded which). The receptors were sampled from a man younger than 35 who had mild COVID-19 (a few samples of this study predate the infection). Cell type and time point are not known. Both conserved end residues are part of each CDR3. Fields, in order: V gene, D gene, J gene, clone size, CDR3 DNA, CDR3 protein. D genes are given only for firm matches. The size field is filled for only some rows; it gives once, few, many or a size class.

>TRBV28|.|TRBJ1-5|few
TGTGCCAGCAGGGCACCTAGCAATCAGCCCCAGCATTTT
CASRAPSNQPQHF
>TRBV12-5|TRBD1|TRBJ1-3|many
TGTGCTAGTGGTAATCAGGGGGCATACGGAAACACCATATATTTT
CASGNQGAYGNTIYF
>TRBV4-2|TRBD2|TRBJ2-1|.
TGTGCCAGCAGCCGGGGACTAGAGGACTACAATGAGCAGTTCTTC
CASSRGLEDYNEQFF
>TRBV9|TRBD2|TRBJ2-7|.
TGTGCCAGCAGCGTAGCTAGCGGGGCTTACTACGAGCAGTACTTC
CASSVASGAYYEQYF
>TRBV7-9|TRBD2|TRBJ2-5|.
TGTGCCAGCAGCTCAGGGACTAGCGGGGGGATCGAAGAGACCCAGTACTTC
CASSSGTSGGIEETQYF
>TRBV5-1|TRBD1|TRBJ2-5|few
TGCGCCAGCAGCTTGACAGGGACAGAAGAGACCCAGTACTTC
CASSLTGTEETQYF
>TRBV24-1|.|TRBJ2-7|.
TGTGCCACCAGTTCAGGGCCCTACGAGCAGTACTTC
CATSSGPYEQYF
>TRBV5-1|.|TRBJ2-3|.
TGCGCCAGCAGGCCCCTTCCCGGGACGACGGATACGCAGTATTTT
CASRPLPGTTDTQYF
>TRBV20-1|.|TRBJ1-1|.
TGCAGTGCTAGCGGTAACGGGTATACTGAAGCTTTCTTT
CSASGNGYTEAFF
>TRBV7-9|.|TRBJ1-1|.
TGTGCCAGCAGCAGTCGTACAGCTAACACTGAAGCTTTCTTT
CASSSRTANTEAFF
>TRBV5-5|TRBD1|TRBJ2-2|.
TGTGCCAGCAGCAGTGGGACAGGGTACGGCCCCGGGGAGCTGTTTTTT
CASSSGTGYGPGELFF
>TRBV4-1|TRBD2|TRBJ2-1|few
TGCGCCAGCAGCCAAGCGGGGGGGGCCTCTCGGGATGAGCAGTTCTTC
CASSQAGGASRDEQFF
>TRBV12-3/TRBV12-4|TRBD2|TRBJ2-5|.
TGTGCCAGCAGTTTAGCGGGATTAGGGGAGGGCCAAGAGACCCAGTACTTC
CASSLAGLGEGQETQYF
>TRBV15|.|TRBJ1-5|.
TGTGCCACCAGCAGCAGGAGCAATCAGCCCCAGCATTTT
CATSSRSNQPQHF
>TRBV7-2|.|TRBJ2-7|many
TGTGCCAGCAGCCCCTGGGACGGCGAGCAGTACTTC
CASSPWDGEQYF
>TRBV4-3|.|TRBJ1-1|.
TGCGCCAGCAGCCAAGAGATCTGGGGGGGCGCGGCTGAAGCTTTCTTT
CASSQEIWGGAAEAFF
>TRBV9|TRBD1|TRBJ2-2|.
TGTGCCAGCAGCGGAAACCTGGACAGGGGGTGGCTGTTTTTT
CASSGNLDRGWLFF
>TRBV20-1|TRBD1|TRBJ2-1|.
TGCAGTGCCGGGGGCCGGACAGGGGGCAATGAGCAGTTCTTC
CSAGGRTGGNEQFF
>TRBV10-3|TRBD1|TRBJ2-3|.
TGTGCCATCAGTGAAAGTTTTGGGGGCAGGGGGTCCCCAGATACGCAGTATTTT
CAISESFGGRGSPDTQYF
>TRBV24-1|TRBD1|TRBJ2-1|.
TGTGCCACCAGTCCCAGTGGGAGACAGGGCCATAATGAGCAGTTCTTC
CATSPSGRQGHNEQFF
>TRBV4-3|TRBD2|TRBJ2-5|few
TGCGCCAGCAGCCAAGATGGTAGCGGGGCCCAAGAGACCCAGTACTTC
CASSQDGSGAQETQYF
>TRBV4-1|TRBD1|TRBJ2-2|.
TGCGCCAGCAGCTCTTCGGGACAGGGGTTACCCGGGGAGCTGTTTTTT
CASSSSGQGLPGELFF
>TRBV4-2|.|TRBJ2-5|few
TGTGCCAGCAGCCTCTCGGGGGACCGGGGAGAGACCCAGTACTTC
CASSLSGDRGETQYF
>TRBV6-5|.|TRBJ1-2|.
TGTGCCAGCAGTAGACAGCCCGGTCGCTACACCTTC
CASSRQPGRYTF
>TRBV5-6|.|TRBJ2-6|.
TGTGCCAGCAGCTTGTGGGGGGGCGCCAGGGGGCTCTCTGGGGCCAACGTCCTGACTTTC
CASSLWGGARGLSGANVLTF
>TRBV12-3/TRBV12-4|.|TRBJ2-7|few
TGTGCCAGCAGATGGGGGACATACGCCCTCGGGTACGAGCAGTACTTC
CASRWGTYALGYEQYF
>TRBV7-9|TRBD2|TRBJ2-3|.
TGTGCCAGCAGCTTAGCGGGACTAGTAGATACGCAGTATTTT
CASSLAGLVDTQYF
>TRBV6-5|.|TRBJ1-1|few
TGTGCCAGCAGTTACTCAAGGAGCGTCGACACTGAAGCTTTCTTT
CASSYSRSVDTEAFF
>TRBV9|TRBD1|TRBJ2-1|.
TGTGCCAGCAGCGTCTCTGACAGGGATCGGCAGTTCTTC
CASSVSDRDRQFF
>TRBV24-1|.|TRBJ2-3|.
TGTGCCACCAGTCTCGGGGGACCAGATACGCAGTATTTT
CATSLGGPDTQYF
>TRBV30|.|TRBJ1-1|few
TGTGCCTGGAACCCGGGAGTCGTCGCTACTGAAGCTTTCTTT
CAWNPGVVATEAFF
>TRBV5-1|.|TRBJ1-4|few
TGCGCCAGCAGCTTGGGGGGGGCTGAGGAAAAACTGTTTTTT
CASSLGGAEEKLFF
>TRBV28|.|TRBJ1-5|.
TGTGCCAGCAGTTTATTAGATGGGAATCAGCCCCAGCATTTT
CASSLLDGNQPQHF
>TRBV20-1|TRBD1|TRBJ2-1|.
TGCAGTGCTCCGGGCGAACAACAGGGGTACAATGAGCAGTTCTTC
CSAPGEQQGYNEQFF
>TRBV3-1|.|TRBJ1-5|.
TGTGCCAGCAGCCAAGGCGTTGAGAGCAATCAGCCCCAGCATTTT
CASSQGVESNQPQHF
>TRBV10-3|TRBD2|TRBJ2-5|.
TGTGCCATCAGGAGGACTAGCGGGGAAGAGACCCAGTACTTC
CAIRRTSGEETQYF
>TRBV5-1|TRBD1|TRBJ1-5|.
TGCGCCAGCAGCCCCGGGACAGGGGACAATCAGCCCCAGCATTTT
CASSPGTGDNQPQHF
>TRBV12-3/TRBV12-4|TRBD1|TRBJ1-1|many
TGTGCCAGCAGTGCGACAGGGACCACTGAAGCTTTCTTT
CASSATGTTEAFF
>TRBV4-3|.|TRBJ2-3|.
TGCGCCAGCAGCCCGACGGGGCTTAGCACAGATACGCAGTATTTT
CASSPTGLSTDTQYF
>TRBV6-2/TRBV6-3|.|TRBJ2-5|.
TGTGCCAGCAGTTACTCGAGTCCCCCAGAGACCCAGTACTTC
CASSYSSPPETQYF
>TRBV7-3|TRBD1|TRBJ1-2|.
TGTGCCAGCGGCGTGGCAGGGGGCTATGGCTACACCTTC
CASGVAGGYGYTF
>TRBV10-3|TRBD1|TRBJ2-7|.
TGTGCCATCAGTGGACAGGGTGAGCAGTACTTC
CAISGQGEQYF
>TRBV5-1|.|TRBJ2-1|.
TGCGCCAGCAGCATAAACGTCCGGGACGGTACCTTTAGTGACAATGAGCAGTTCTTC
CASSINVRDGTFSDNEQFF
>TRBV7-3|.|TRBJ1-3|.
TGTGCCAGCAGCTTAAATTTCGGAAACACCATATATTTT
CASSLNFGNTIYF
>TRBV4-1|.|TRBJ1-2|few
TGCGCCAGCAGCCCTCCGTCGAGCGGCTACACCTTC
CASSPPSSGYTF
>TRBV7-2|.|TRBJ1-5|many
TGTGCCAGCAGCTCTAGGGGGGGCAATCAGCCCCAGCATTTT
CASSSRGGNQPQHF